The 31 T cell receptor beta chains reported below all come from one sample, sequenced in a study of blood T cells in healthy people across ages. A second about 7 to 11 cycle PCR used barcoded and J-beta primers. TCRdb re-called the 5' RACE reads with MiXCR, one entry per CDR3 protein. The table records 1.5 million to 2 million distinct CDR3 sequences, approximately 30% of them present only once. Sample: blood. The receptors come from a woman aged 25 to 39 in good health.

This clonotype was found many times. The junction and the germline gene differ at one end; a read error may be behind it. The rearrangement uses TRBV7-2 and TRBJ2-7, with D tentatively TRBD2 (7 bases). From germline, CDR1 is SGHTA and CDR2 FQGNSA. The CDR3 consists of 13 residues. The CDR3 sequence is CASSTQRDTEQYF. CDR3 nucleotide sequence: TGCGCCAGCAGCACCCAGCGGGACACCGAGCAGTACTTC.

This clonotype appeared many times. This sequence joins TRBV7-9 and TRBJ1-2; the D is unclear. The CDR3 has 15 amino acids. Trimming stripped 4 bases from V and 3 bases from J, with 15 bases between. Germline V CDR1 and CDR2: SEHNR, FQNEAQ (reference sequence). The CDR3 sequence is CASSSPTRLYYGYTF. The DNA for the CDR3 is TGTGCCAGCAGCTCACCAACGCGCCTGTACTATGGCTACACCTTC.

The V call is TRBV6-5, the J call TRBJ2-5; 9 nucleotides line up with TRBD2. V shed 4 bases and J 7 bases; nucleotides not matched to a gene: 16. CDR1 is MNHEY, CDR2 SVGAGI, per germline. The CDR3 extends over 17 amino acids. CDR3 residues: CASSLTSGPTARGTQYF. The CDR3 DNA sequence: TGTGCCAGCAGTTTAACTAGCGGGCCAACAGCTAGGGGGACCCAGTACTTC.

The genes are TRBV20-1 and TRBJ1-6; the match to TRBD1 covers 8 bases. The CDR3 loop spans 14 amino acids. CDR1 is DFQATT and CDR2 is SNEGSKA in the germline V gene (reference sequence). V was clipped by 5 bases and J by 10 bases; unmatched bases: 10. CDR3 in DNA: TGCAGTGCTCCCTCGGACAGGGCGGGATCACCCCTCCACTTT. It codes for CSAPSDRAGSPLHF.

The chain has TRBV16 and TRBJ1-4, with D maybe TRBD1 (5 bases). This CDR3 region has 15 residues. Germline CDR1 KGHSY, CDR2 FQNENV. The V end lost 1 base, the J end lost 1 base, and 7 bases lay between the germline ends. CDR3 DNA sequence: TGTGCCAGCAGCCAATACCAGGGAACTAATGAAAAACTGTTTTTT. Its translation is CASSQYQGTNEKLFF.

This chain uses TRBV29-1 with TRBJ2-5; D tentatively reads TRBD1 or TRBD2 (6 bases each). The CDR3 loop spans 14 amino acids. Germline V gives CDR1 SQVTM, CDR2 ANQGSEA. Trimming left V 7 bases short and J 3 bases short, with 18 bases between. The CDR3 DNA sequence: TGCAGCGCCGAAGGGGGGCCTCAAAAAGAGACCCAGTACTTC. It codes for CSAEGGPQKETQYF.

The chain recombines TRBV7-3 with TRBJ1-1, with TRBD1 identical over 7 bases. CDR1 is SGHTA, CDR2 FQGTGA, per germline. This CDR3 region has 13 residues. The junction had 6 bases not matched to a gene; V was cut back by 4 bases and J by 7 bases. Here the CDR3 DNA reads TGTGCCAGCAGCTACGACAGGGCGGGTGAAGCTTTCTTT. Residues: CASSYDRAGEAFF.

CDR3 loop: CASSLVGKDGYTF. The DNA of the CDR3 is TGTGCCAGCAGCTTAGTCGGTAAAGATGGCTACACCTTC. This chain links TRBV7-6 with TRBJ1-2; D is uncertain. The CDR3 contains 13 residues. The germline gives CDR1 SGHVS, CDR2 FNYEAQ. Trimming took off 1 base at V and 6 bases at J, with 9 bases between the two ends.

On this clonotype: The CDR3 end shows no conserved phenylalanine or tryptophan, and so a read error is likely. The V and J genes are TRBV19 and TRBJ1-5; 7 nucleotides agree with TRBD1. The ends lost 1 base at V and 5 bases at J; junction bases unmatched: 8. The CDR3 sequence is 16 residues long. Germline V CDR1 and CDR2: LNHDA, SQIVND (reference sequence). This CDR3 is CASSIGTGRSDQPQHL. In nucleotides, the CDR3 is TGTGCCAGTAGTATAGGGACAGGTAGATCCGATCAGCCCCAGCATTTG.

In DNA form, the CDR3 reads TGCGCCAGCAGCTTGGAGTCCACGGAGCAGTTCTTC. Translation gives CASSLESTEQFF. The rearrangement joins TRBV5-1 to TRBJ2-1, with unresolved D. CDR1 SGHRS and CDR2 YFSETQ come from the germline V gene. The CDR3 is made up of 12 amino acids. The V gene lost 0 bases and the J gene lost 10 bases, with 8 bases spanning the gap.

Note on this clonotype: This could be a read error, since a much larger clone is one nucleotide away. This chain links TRBV10-3 with TRBJ2-1; 7 bases fit TRBD1. The CDR3 runs 13 residues. Germline V gives CDR1 ENHRY, CDR2 SYGVKD. V shed 6 bases, J shed 13 bases, and the junction held 12 bases outside the gene matches. CDR3 DNA: TGTGCCATCAGGACCGGGACAGAAGAGACCCAGTTCTTC. Protein sequence: CAIRTGTEETQFF.

The chain couples TRBV5-1 to TRBJ1-1; maybe TRBD1 (6 bases). Trimming took off 4 bases at V and 2 bases at J, with 15 bases between the two ends. The length of the CDR3 is 15 residues. Germline CDR1 is SGHRS and CDR2 is YFSETQ. This CDR3 is CASSPIGGLNTEAFF. CDR3 nucleotide sequence: TGCGCCAGCAGCCCCATCGGGGGCCTCAACACTGAAGCTTTCTTT.

The CDR3 DNA follows: TGTGCCAGCAGTTTGCCCTCAGGGACAGGACATCAGCCCCAGCATTTT. It is translated as CASSLPSGTGHQPQHF. V usage is TRBV12-3 or TRBV12-4 and J usage is TRBJ1-5; 8 nucleotides align to TRBD1. There are 16 residues in the CDR3. Germline trimming cut 3 bases from V and 5 bases from J; bases unmatched to any gene: 9.

The table lists this clonotype with a few counts. This chain connects TRBV6-5 to TRBJ2-6; no clear D. In germline, CDR1 is MNHEY, CDR2 SVGAGI. Deletions cut 0 bases from V and 0 bases from J, with 21 bases between. CDR3 length equals 21 residues. The CDR3 region is CASSYSTAIRTESSGANVLTF. CDR3 nucleotides: TGTGCCAGCAGTTACTCTACGGCGATAAGGACGGAGAGCTCTGGGGCCAACGTCCTGACTTTC.

On this clonotype itself: This may stem from a read error, because a much larger clone lies one nucleotide away. The chain's CDR3 is CSVERQPYERYF. The CDR3 nucleotides read TGCAGCGTTGAGCGCCAGCCCTACGAGCGGTACTTC. The V and J genes are TRBV29-1 and TRBJ2-7; D remains unclear. The CDR3 has 12 residues. Germline V gene data show CDR1 as SQVTM and CDR2 as ANQGSEA.

This clonotype has just a few counts. This chain connects TRBV5-1 to TRBJ2-1; D is tentatively TRBD1 or TRBD2 (6 bases each). The CDR3 contains 14 residues. V gave up 6 bases and J gave up 5 bases, with 15 bases separating them. The germline V gene encodes CDR1 SGHRS and CDR2 YFSETQ. The CDR3 here is CASNQPGAHNEQFF. As DNA, the CDR3 is TGCGCCAGCAACCAACCGGGGGCCCACAATGAGCAGTTCTTC.

The chain is built from TRBV15 and TRBJ2-2, with TRBD2 as a possible D gene (5 bases). This CDR3 is built from 15 residues. CDR1 and CDR2 (germline): LNHNV, YYDKDF (reference sequence). V was shortened by 1 base and J by 4 bases, with 10 bases between the two germline ends. The CDR3 sequence is CATSRAIAGTGELFF. DNA for the CDR3: TGTGCCACCAGCAGAGCCATTGCGGGCACCGGGGAGCTGTTTTTT.

Comments on this clonotype: A much larger clone sits a single nucleotide away, making a read error possible. The V and J genes are TRBV5-1 and TRBJ2-1; 13 nucleotides match TRBD2. The CDR3 runs to 16 residues. Trimming cost V 1 base and J 9 bases; bases outside gene matches: 7. The germline V gene encodes CDR1 SGHRS and CDR2 YFSETQ. For the CDR3, the DNA is TGCGCCAGCAGCTTGACTACTAGCGGGGGGGCCAGTGAGCAGTTCTTC. It codes for CASSLTTSGGASEQFF.

This clonotype came up many times. V gene TRBV4-3 combines with J gene TRBJ2-4; no clear D gene. V dropped 1 base and J dropped 1 base, with 8 bases sitting between them. Germline loops: CDR1 LGHNA, CDR2 YSLEER. The CDR3 loop spans 15 amino acids. This chain's CDR3 is CASSQVPWAKNIQYF. Here the CDR3 DNA reads TGCGCCAGCAGCCAAGTTCCCTGGGCCAAAAACATTCAGTACTTC.

This clonotype appeared a few times. The rearrangement links TRBV20-1 to TRBJ2-7; D is ambiguous. Between the trimmed V and J ends, which lost 5 bases and 0 bases, there was a span of 11 bases. The CDR3 extends over 13 amino acids. Germline V gene data show CDR1 as DFQATT and CDR2 as SNEGSKA (reference sequence). The CDR3 spells CSAALGSSYEQYF. The CDR3 DNA follows: TGCAGTGCTGCCCTGGGGTCCTCCTACGAGCAGTACTTC.

This clonotype turned up a few times. The J gene is TRBJ1-5, the V gene TRBV15; D perhaps matches TRBD1 (6 bases). The CDR3 runs 15 residues. Deletions cut 2 bases from V and 6 bases from J, with 14 bases between. The V gene's germline CDR1 is LNHNV and CDR2 YYDKDF (reference sequence). Written as DNA, the CDR3 is TGTGCCACCAGCAGAAGTAGGGGGGAGGGTCAGCCCCAGCATTTT. Amino acid sequence: CATSRSRGEGQPQHF.

For this clonotype: One junction end disagrees with the germline gene, perhaps due to a read error. The CDR3 region is CASIQDRGGDQRDEQYF. The DNA for the CDR3 is TGCGCCAGCATCCAAGATAGGGGCGGCGACCAAAGGGACGAGCAGTACTTC. This sequence joins TRBV4-1 and TRBJ2-7, with D possibly matching TRBD1 (5 bases). Germline V gene data show CDR1 as MGHRA and CDR2 as YSYEKL. The length of the CDR3 is 17 residues.

A note on this clonotype: This may be a read error: a much more frequent sequence differs by one nucleotide. The V call is TRBV4-1, the J call TRBJ2-7, with D possibly matching TRBD2 (8 bases). Trimming left V 5 bases short and J 7 bases short, with 33 bases between. The germline V gene encodes CDR1 MGHRA and CDR2 YSYEKL. This CDR3 spans 19 amino acids. The CDR3 DNA reads as TGCGCCAGCAGCAACTCTCAGGAGCCGGGACTAGGGGGCCTCGATGAGCAGTACTTC. Translating gives CASSNSQEPGLGGLDEQYF.

This clonotype was seen at least ten times. The rearrangement uses TRBV15 and TRBJ2-5, with D possibly being TRBD1 (5 bases). Trimming shortened V by 4 bases and J by 7 bases, and 7 bases separated the two germline ends. This CDR3 has 11 amino acids. Germline-derived CDR1 and CDR2 are LNHNV and YYDKDF (reference sequence). The CDR3 bases are TGTGCCACCAGCAATCAGGGGACCCAGTACTTC. This gives the protein CATSNQGTQYF.

As to this clonotype: A much bigger clone sits one base away, suggesting this may be a read error. This chain connects TRBV12-3 or TRBV12-4 to TRBJ2-7, with 7 bases fitting TRBD1. The CDR3 totals 15 residues. The CDR3: CAGRRTGTEIYEQYF. The CDR3 DNA reads TGTGCCGGCAGACGTACCGGGACAGAAATATACGAGCAGTACTTC.

This clonotype has ten or more counts. The rearrangement uses TRBV5-1 and TRBJ2-3, with TRBD1 identical over 7 bases. Germline CDR1 reads SGHRS; CDR2 reads YFSETQ. The J segment lost 3 bases and the V segment lost 4 bases, leaving 2 bases of the junction unmatched. The length of the CDR3 is 13 residues. CDR3 coding DNA: TGCGCCAGCAGCGTACAGGGGACAGATACGCAGTATTTT. It yields the protein CASSVQGTDTQYF.

This clonotype appeared a few times. This chain connects TRBV20-1 to TRBJ2-3; D ambiguous. The V gene lost 6 bases and the J gene lost 2 bases, with 15 bases spanning the gap. This CDR3 has 14 residues. Germline V CDR1 and CDR2: DFQATT, SNEGSKA (reference sequence). The CDR3 spells CSAQQATYTDTQYF. The CDR3 DNA reads TGCAGTGCGCAGCAGGCAACTTACACAGATACGCAGTATTTT.

This rearrangement joins TRBV4-1 to TRBJ1-1; D call uncertain. Per the germline V gene, CDR1 is MGHRA and CDR2 is YSYEKL. V lost 1 base and J lost 5, with 11 bases in between. The CDR3 sequence is 14 residues long. The CDR3 DNA reads TGCGCCAGCAGCCAAGTAACTATAGGGACTGAAGCTTTCTTT. Residues: CASSQVTIGTEAFF.

This clonotype occurred a few times. The chain employs TRBV14 and TRBJ2-4; 13 bases align to TRBD2. The germline V gene has CDR1 SGHDN and CDR2 FVKESK. The CDR3 totals 19 residues. The trim removed 1 base at V and 3 bases at J, leaving 9 bases unmatched. Written as DNA, the CDR3 is TGTGCCAGCAGCCAAGCCCTAACTAGCGGGAGGGCCGGCAAAAACATTCAGTACTTC. Translation: CASSQALTSGRAGKNIQYF.

The J gene is TRBJ2-1, the V gene TRBV12-3 or TRBV12-4, with 7 bases that match TRBD2. The CDR3 has 16 amino acids. J was trimmed by 4 bases and V by 3 bases; bases with no gene match: 9. The CDR3 DNA follows: TGTGCCAGCAGTTTTGGGTCGGGGGGTATGTACAATGAGCAGTTCTTC. The encoded protein is CASSFGSGGMYNEQFF.

The chain joins TRBV12-3 or TRBV12-4 to TRBJ2-3; 15 bases line up with TRBD2. The CDR3 contains 15 residues. The junction had 6 bases not matched to a gene; V was cut back by 6 bases and J by 8 bases. CDR3: CASSGLAGGRGTQYF. The CDR3 DNA sequence: TGTGCCAGCAGCGGACTAGCGGGGGGGCGAGGTACGCAGTATTTT.